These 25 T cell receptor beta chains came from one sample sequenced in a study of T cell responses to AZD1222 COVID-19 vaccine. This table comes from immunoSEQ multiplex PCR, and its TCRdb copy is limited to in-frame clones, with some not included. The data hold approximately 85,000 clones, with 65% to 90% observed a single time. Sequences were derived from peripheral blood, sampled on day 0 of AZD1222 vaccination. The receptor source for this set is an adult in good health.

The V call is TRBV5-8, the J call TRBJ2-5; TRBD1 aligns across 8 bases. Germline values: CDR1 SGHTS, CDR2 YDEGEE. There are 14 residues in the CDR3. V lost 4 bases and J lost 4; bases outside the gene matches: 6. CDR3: CASSPTGARETQYF. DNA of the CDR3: TGTGCCAGCAGCCCGACAGGGGCTCGAGAGACCCAGTACTTC. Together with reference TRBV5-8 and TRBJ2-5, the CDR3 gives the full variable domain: EAGVTQSPTHLIKTRGQQATLRCSPISGHTSVYWYQQALGLGLQFLLWYDEGEERNRGNFPPRFSGRQFPNYSSELNVNALELEDSALYLCASSPTGARETQYFGPGTRLLVL.

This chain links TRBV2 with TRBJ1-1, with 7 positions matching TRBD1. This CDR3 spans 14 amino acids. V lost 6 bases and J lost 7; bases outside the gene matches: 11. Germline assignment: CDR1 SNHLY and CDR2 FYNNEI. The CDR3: CASRGLGQVNEAFF. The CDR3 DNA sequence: TGTGCCAGCAGGGGACTAGGACAGGTAAATGAAGCTTTCTTT.

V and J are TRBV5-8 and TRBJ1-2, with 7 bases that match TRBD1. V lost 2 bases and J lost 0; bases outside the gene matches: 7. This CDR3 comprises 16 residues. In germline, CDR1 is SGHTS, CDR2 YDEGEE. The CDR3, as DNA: TGTGCCAGCAGCTTTCTGGGAGGGGGCTCTAACTATGGCTACACCTTC. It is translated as CASSFLGGGSNYGYTF.

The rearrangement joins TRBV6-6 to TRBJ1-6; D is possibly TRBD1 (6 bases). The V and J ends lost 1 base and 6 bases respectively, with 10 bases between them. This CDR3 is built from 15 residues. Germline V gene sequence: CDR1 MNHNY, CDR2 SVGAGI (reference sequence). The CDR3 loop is CASSYLQGFNSPLHF. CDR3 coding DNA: TGTGCCAGCAGTTACTTACAGGGCTTTAATTCACCCCTCCACTTT.

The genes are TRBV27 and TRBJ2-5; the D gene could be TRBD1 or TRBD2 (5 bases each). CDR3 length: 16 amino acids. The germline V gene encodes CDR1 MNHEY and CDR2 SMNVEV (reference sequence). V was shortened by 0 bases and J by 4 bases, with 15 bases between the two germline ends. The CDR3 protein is CASSLSGTYSSETQYF. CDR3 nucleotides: TGTGCCAGCAGTTTATCCGGGACCTATTCGTCAGAGACCCAGTACTTC.

DNA for the CDR3: TGTGCCTGGAGTACGGACTACAACTATGGCTACACCTTC. Its translation is CAWSTDYNYGYTF. V usage is TRBV30 and J usage is TRBJ1-2, with unresolved D. This CDR3 region has 13 residues. Trimming left V 2 bases short and J 2 bases short, with 9 bases between. The germline V gene encodes CDR1 GTSNPN and CDR2 SVGIG (reference sequence).

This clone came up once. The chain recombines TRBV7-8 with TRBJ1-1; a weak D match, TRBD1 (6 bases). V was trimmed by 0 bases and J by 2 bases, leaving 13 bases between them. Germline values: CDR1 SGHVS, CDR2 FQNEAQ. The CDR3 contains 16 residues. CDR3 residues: CASSLALRGINTEAFF. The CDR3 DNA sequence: TGTGCCAGCAGCTTAGCGCTCAGGGGAATCAACACTGAAGCTTTCTTT.

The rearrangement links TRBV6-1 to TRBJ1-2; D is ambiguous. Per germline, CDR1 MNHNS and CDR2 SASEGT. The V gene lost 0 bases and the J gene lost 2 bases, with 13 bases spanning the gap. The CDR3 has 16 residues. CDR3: CASSEALRAINYGYTF. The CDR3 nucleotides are TGTGCCAGCAGTGAAGCCCTACGAGCGATAAACTATGGCTACACCTTC.

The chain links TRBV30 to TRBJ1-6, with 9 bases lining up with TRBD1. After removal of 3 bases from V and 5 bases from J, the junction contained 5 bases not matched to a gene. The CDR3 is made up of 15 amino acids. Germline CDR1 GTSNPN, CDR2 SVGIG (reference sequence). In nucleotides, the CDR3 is TGTGCCTGGAGAGTACAGGGGGCCGATAATTCACCCCTCCACTTT. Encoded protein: CAWRVQGADNSPLHF.

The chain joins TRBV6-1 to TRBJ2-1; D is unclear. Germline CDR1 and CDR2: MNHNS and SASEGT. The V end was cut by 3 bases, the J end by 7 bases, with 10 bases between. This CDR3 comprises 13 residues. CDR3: CASSDPDRNEQFF. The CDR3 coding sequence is TGTGCCAGCAGTGACCCGGATCGGAATGAGCAGTTCTTC.

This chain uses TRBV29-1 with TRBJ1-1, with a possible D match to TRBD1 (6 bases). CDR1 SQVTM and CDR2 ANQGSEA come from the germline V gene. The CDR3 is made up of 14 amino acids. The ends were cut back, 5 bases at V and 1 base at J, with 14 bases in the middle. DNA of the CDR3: TGCAGCGTTCGCTTCGACAGGAGGAACACTGAAGCTTTCTTT. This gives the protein CSVRFDRRNTEAFF.

The CDR3 DNA sequence: TGTGCCAGCAGTTCGAGGCCCCTAGGCTGGGGAAAACTGTTTTTT. Protein product: CASSSRPLGWGKLFF. This rearrangement joins TRBV6-5 to TRBJ1-4, with unresolved D. The CDR3 extends over 15 amino acids. Trimming removed 4 bases from V and 10 bases from J, with 19 bases in between. Germline values: CDR1 MNHEY, CDR2 SVGAGI.

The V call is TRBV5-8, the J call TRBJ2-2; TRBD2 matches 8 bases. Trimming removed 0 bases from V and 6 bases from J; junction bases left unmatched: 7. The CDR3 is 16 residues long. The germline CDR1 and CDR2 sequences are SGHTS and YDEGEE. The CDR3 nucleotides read TGTGCCAGCAGCTTGGACGGGAGGGCCTTCTCCGGGGAGCTGTTTTTT. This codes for CASSLDGRAFSGELFF.

The CDR3 bases are TGCGCCAGCAGCTTAGGGACAGGGACTCACAATGAGCAGTTCTTC. This sequence encodes CASSLGTGTHNEQFF. This rearrangement joins TRBV5-1 to TRBJ2-1; 9 bases line up with TRBD1. Germline V gene data show CDR1 as SGHRS and CDR2 as YFSETQ. V dropped 2 bases and J dropped 5; count of bases not matched to a gene: 5. The length of the CDR3 is 15 residues.

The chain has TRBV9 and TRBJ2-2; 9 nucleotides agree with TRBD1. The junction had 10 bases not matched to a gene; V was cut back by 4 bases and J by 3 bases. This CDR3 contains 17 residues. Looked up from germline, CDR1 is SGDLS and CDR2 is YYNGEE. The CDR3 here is CASSLPRGQGDTGELFF. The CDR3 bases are TGTGCCAGCAGCCTCCCTAGGGGACAGGGTGACACCGGGGAGCTGTTTTTT.

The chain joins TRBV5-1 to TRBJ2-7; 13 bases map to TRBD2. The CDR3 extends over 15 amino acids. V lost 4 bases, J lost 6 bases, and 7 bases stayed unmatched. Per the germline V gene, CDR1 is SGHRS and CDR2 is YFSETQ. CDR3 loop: CASSVGGLAGVEQYF. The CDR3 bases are TGCGCCAGCAGCGTCGGTGGACTAGCGGGAGTCGAGCAGTACTTC.

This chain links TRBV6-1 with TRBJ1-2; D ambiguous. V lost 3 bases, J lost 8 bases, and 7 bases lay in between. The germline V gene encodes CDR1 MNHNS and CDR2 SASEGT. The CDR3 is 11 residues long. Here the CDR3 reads CASSDRLGYTF. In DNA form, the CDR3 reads TGTGCCAGCAGTGATCGTTTAGGCTACACCTTC.

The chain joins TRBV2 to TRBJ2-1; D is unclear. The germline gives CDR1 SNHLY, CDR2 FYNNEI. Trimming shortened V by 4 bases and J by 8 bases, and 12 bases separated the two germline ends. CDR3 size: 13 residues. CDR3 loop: CASSGAGKDEQFF. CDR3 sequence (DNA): TGTGCCAGCAGTGGGGCAGGAAAGGATGAGCAGTTCTTC.

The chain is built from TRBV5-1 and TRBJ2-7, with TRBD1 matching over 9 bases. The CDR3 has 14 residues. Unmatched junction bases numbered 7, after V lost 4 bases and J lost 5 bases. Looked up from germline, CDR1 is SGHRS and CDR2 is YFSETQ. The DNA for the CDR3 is TGCGCCAGCAGCCCCGGGACAGGGCCCCACGAGCAGTACTTC. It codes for CASSPGTGPHEQYF.

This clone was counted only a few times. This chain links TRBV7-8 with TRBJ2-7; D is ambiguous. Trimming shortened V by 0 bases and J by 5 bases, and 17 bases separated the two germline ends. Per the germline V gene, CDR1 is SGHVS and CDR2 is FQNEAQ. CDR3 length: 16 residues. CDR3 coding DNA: TGTGCCAGCAGCTTAGCGCTCTGGATGGGTATACACGAGCAGTACTTC. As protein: CASSLALWMGIHEQYF.

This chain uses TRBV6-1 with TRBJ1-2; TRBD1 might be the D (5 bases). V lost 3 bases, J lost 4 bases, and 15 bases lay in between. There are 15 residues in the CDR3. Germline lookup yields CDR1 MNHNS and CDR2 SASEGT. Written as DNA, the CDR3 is TGTGCCAGCAGTGAGGGGCGGGCCGCGGGCTATGGCTACACCTTC. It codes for CASSEGRAAGYGYTF.

The CDR3 sequence: CASSEGQNQPQHF. The CDR3 region has the DNA TGTGCCAGCAGTGAAGGACAGAATCAGCCCCAGCATTTT. The V gene is TRBV6-1, the J gene TRBJ1-5, with D perhaps TRBD1 (5 bases). Trimming left V 1 base short and J 4 bases short, with 5 bases between. Germline V gene sequence: CDR1 MNHNS, CDR2 SASEGT. The CDR3 totals 13 residues.

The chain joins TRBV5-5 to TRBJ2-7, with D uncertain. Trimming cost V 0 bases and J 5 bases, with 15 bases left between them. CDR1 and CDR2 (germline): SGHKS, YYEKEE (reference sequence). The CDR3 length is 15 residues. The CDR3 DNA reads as TGTGCCAGCAGCTTGGAACCCCACCCACCCCACGAGCAGTACTTC. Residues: CASSLEPHPPHEQYF.

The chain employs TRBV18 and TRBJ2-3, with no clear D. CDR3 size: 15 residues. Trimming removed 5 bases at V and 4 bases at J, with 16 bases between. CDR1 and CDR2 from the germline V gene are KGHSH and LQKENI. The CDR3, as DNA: TGTGCCAGCTCAGGGCAAGATCATCCCGCAGATACGCAGTATTTT. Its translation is CASSGQDHPADTQYF. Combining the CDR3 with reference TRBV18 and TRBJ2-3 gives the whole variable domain NAGVMQNPRHLVRRRGQEARLRCSPMKGHSHVYWYRQLPEEGLKFMVYLQKENIIDESGMPKERFSAEFPKEGPSILRIQQVVRGDSAAYFCASSGQDHPADTQYFGPGTRLTVL.

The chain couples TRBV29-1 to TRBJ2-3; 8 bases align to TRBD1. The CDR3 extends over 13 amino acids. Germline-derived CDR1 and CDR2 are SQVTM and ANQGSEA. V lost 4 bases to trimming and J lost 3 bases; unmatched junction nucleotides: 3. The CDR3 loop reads CSVGTGMTDTQYF. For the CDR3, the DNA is TGCAGCGTTGGGACAGGGATGACAGATACGCAGTATTTT.